The entry below gives a single T cell receptor beta chain sequence along with its context. Its antigen remains unknown. Depths of 1 in 200,000 to 1 in 1 million T cells were the sequencing target. This table comes from immunoSEQ multiplex PCR, and its TCRdb copy is limited to in-frame clones, with some not included. This table has about 300,000 clones, less than 85% appearing once. The data belong to a study of cytotoxic CD8 clonotypes in ibrutinib-treated CLL. Germline CDR1 SQVTM, CDR2 ANQGSEA. The CDR3 loop spans 18 amino acids. Study outcomes and limitations: Clonality was higher at ibrutinib response and returned toward baseline at progression. Investigators sampled sustained-remission and progressing patients at differing times.

The source material was PBMCs, sampled at disease progression, from a patient treated with ibrutinib. This TCR was sampled from a human donor with chronic lymphocytic leukemia. The chain links TRBV29-1 to TRBJ2-1; D assignment may be TRBD1 or TRBD2 (5 bases each). CDR3 in amino acids: CSRGLGRGATDPYEEQFF. As DNA, the CDR3 is TGCAGTCGAGGGTTGGGCCGGGGCGCCACGGACCCCTATGAGGAGCAGTTCTTC.